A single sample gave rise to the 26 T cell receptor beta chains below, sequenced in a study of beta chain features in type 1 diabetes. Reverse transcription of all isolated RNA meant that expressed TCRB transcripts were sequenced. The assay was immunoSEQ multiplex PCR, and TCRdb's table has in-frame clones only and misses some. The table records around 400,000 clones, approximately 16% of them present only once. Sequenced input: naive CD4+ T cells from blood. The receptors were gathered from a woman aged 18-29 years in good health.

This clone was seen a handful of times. CDR3 DNA sequence: TGTGCCAGCAGCTTGAGACTAGCGGCGAACAATGAGCAGTTCTTC. It yields the protein CASSLRLAANNEQFF. This rearrangement joins TRBV9 to TRBJ2-1; TRBD2 matches 9 bases. Germline trimming cut 4 bases from V and 5 bases from J; bases unmatched to any gene: 7. This CDR3 region has 15 residues. Germline CDR1 reads SGDLS; CDR2 reads YYNGEE.

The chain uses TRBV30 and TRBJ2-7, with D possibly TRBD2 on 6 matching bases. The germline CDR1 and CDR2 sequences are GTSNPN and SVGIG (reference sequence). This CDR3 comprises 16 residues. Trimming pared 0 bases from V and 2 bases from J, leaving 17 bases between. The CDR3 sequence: CAWSVRISGYAYEQYF. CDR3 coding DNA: TGTGCCTGGAGTGTTCGGATAAGCGGGTACGCCTACGAGCAGTACTTC.

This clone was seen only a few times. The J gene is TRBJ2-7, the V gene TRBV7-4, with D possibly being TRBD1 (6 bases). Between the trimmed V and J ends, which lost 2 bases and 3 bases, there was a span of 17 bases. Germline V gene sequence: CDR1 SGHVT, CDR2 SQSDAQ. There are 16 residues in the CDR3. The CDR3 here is CASSLNKEQGIYEQYF. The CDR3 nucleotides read TGTGCCAGCAGCTTAAATAAGGAACAGGGTATCTACGAGCAGTACTTC. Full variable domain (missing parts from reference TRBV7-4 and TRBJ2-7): GAGVSQSPRYKVAKRGRDVALRCDSISGHVTLYWYRQTLGQGSEVLTYSQSDAQRDKSGRPSGRFSAERPERSVSTLKIQRTEQGDSAVYLCASSLNKEQGIYEQYFGPGTRLTVT.

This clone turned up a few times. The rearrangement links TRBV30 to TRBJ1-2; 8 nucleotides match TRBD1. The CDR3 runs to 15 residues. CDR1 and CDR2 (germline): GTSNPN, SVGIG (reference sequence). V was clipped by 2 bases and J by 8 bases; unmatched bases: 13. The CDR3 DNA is TGTGCCTGGAGTATTCTCAGGGGGCGTATAGAGGGCTACACCTTC. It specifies CAWSILRGRIEGYTF.

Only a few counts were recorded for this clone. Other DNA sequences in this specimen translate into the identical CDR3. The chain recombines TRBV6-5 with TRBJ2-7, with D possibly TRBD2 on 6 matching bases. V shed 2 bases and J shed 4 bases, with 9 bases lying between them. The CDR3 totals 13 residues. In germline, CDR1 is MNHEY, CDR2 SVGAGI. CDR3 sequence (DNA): TGTGCCAGCAGTTACAATCGGGGGTACGAGCAGTACTTC. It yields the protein CASSYNRGYEQYF.

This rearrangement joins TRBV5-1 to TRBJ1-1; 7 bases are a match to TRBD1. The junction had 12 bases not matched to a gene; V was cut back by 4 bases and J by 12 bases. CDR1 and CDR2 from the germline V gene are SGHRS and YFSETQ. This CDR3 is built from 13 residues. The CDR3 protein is CASSQDREQNSFF. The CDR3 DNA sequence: TGCGCCAGCAGCCAAGACAGGGAGCAGAACTCTTTCTTT.

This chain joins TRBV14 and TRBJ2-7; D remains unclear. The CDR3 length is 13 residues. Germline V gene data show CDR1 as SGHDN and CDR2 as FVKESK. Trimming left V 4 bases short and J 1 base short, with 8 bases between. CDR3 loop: CASSPRISYEQYF. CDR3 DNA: TGTGCCAGCAGCCCCCGTATTTCCTACGAGCAGTACTTC.

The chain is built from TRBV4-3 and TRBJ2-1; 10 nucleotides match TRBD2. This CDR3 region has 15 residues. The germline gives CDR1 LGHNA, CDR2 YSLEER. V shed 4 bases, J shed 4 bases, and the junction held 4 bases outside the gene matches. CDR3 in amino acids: CASSRGLALYNEQFF. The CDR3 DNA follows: TGCGCCAGCAGCCGGGGACTAGCGCTATACAATGAGCAGTTCTTC.

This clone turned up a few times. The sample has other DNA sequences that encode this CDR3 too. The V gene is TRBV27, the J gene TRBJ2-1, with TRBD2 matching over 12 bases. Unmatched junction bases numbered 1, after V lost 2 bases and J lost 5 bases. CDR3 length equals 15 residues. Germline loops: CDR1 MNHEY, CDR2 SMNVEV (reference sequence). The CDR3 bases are TGTGCCAGCAGTTTAACTAGCGGGAGGCACAATGAGCAGTTCTTC. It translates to CASSLTSGRHNEQFF.

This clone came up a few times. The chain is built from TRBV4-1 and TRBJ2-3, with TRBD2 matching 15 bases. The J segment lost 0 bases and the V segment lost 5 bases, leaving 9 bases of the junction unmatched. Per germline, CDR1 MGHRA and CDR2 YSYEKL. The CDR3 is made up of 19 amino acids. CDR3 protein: CASSSPGLAGGRSTDTQYF. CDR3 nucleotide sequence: TGCGCCAGCAGCTCCCCCGGACTAGCGGGAGGGCGTAGCACAGATACGCAGTATTTT.

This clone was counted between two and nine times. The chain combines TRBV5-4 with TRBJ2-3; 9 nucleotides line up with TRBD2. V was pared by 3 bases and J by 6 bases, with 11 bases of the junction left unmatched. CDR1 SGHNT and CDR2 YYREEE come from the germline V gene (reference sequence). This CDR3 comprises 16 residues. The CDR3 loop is CASSSGSGTSLDTQYF. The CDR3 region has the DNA TGTGCCAGCAGCTCGGGTAGCGGGACTAGCCTGGATACGCAGTATTTT.

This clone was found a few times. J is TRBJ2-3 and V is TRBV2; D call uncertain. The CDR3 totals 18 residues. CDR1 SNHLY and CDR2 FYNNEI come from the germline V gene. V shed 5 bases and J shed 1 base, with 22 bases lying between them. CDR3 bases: TGTGCCAGCAGTCCGTTAGCTAACTTCCCCTGGGGCACAGATACGCAGTATTTT. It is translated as CASSPLANFPWGTDTQYF.

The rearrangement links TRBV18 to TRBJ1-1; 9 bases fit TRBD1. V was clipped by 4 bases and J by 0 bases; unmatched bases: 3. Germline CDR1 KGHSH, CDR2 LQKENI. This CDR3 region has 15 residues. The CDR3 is CASSLDRGMNTEAFF. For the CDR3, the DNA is TGTGCCAGCTCACTGGACAGGGGAATGAACACTGAAGCTTTCTTT.

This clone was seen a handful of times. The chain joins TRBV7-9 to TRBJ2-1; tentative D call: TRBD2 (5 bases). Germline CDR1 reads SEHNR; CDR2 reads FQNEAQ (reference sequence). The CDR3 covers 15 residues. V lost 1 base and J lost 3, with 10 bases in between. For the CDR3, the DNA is TGTGCCAGCAGCTTAGGGGTAGCGCGCTACAATGAGCAGTTCTTC. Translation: CASSLGVARYNEQFF.

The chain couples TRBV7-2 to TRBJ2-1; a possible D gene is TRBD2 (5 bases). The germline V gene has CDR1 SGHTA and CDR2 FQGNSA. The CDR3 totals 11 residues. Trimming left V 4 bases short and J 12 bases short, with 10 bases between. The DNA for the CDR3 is TGTGCCAGCAGCTCGAGGGTACGGCAGTTCTTC. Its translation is CASSSRVRQFF.

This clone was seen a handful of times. CDR3: CASSGGQGSNEKLFF. The CDR3 nucleotides read TGCGCCAGCAGCGGCGGACAGGGCTCTAATGAAAAACTGTTTTTT. The chain carries TRBV5-1 and TRBJ1-4, with 8 bases matching TRBD1. The CDR3 length is 15 residues. Looked up from germline, CDR1 is SGHRS and CDR2 is YFSETQ. V lost 4 bases, J lost 3 bases, and 5 bases stayed unmatched.

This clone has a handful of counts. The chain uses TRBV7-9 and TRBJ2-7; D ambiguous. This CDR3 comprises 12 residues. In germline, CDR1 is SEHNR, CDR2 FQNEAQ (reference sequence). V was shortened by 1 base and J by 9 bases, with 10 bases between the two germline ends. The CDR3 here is CASSLVYGWQYF. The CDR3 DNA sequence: TGTGCCAGCAGCTTAGTATACGGGTGGCAGTACTTC.

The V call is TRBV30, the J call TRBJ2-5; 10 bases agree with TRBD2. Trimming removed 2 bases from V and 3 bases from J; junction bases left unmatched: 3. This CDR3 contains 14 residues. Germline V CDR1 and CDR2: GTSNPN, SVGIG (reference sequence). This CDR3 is CAWSKGLAKETQYF. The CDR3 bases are TGTGCCTGGAGTAAGGGACTAGCGAAAGAGACCCAGTACTTC.

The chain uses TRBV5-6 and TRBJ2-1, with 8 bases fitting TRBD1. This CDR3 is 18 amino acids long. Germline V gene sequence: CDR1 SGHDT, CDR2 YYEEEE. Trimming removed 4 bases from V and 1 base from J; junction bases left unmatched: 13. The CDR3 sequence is CASSPGQGSVLSYNEQFF. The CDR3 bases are TGTGCCAGCAGCCCTGGACAGGGATCGGTACTGTCCTACAATGAGCAGTTCTTC.

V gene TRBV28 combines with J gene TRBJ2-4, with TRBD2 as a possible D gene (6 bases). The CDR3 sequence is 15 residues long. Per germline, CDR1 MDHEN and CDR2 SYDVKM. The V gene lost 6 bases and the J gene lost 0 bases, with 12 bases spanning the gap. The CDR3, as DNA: TGTGCCAGCAGGGGGGGTATCATAGCCAAAAACATTCAGTACTTC. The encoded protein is CASRGGIIAKNIQYF.

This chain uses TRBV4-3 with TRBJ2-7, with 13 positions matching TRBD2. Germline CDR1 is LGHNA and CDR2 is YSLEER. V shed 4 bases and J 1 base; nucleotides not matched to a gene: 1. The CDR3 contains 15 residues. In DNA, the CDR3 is TGCGCCAGCAGCCGACTAGCGGGAGGTTCCTACGAGCAGTACTTC. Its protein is CASSRLAGGSYEQYF.

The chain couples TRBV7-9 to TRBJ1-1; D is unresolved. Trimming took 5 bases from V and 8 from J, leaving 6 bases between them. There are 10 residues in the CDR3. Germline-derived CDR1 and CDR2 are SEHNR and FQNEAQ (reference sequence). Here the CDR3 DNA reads TGTGCCAGCAGCCTTCCGGAAGCTTTCTTT. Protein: CASSLPEAFF. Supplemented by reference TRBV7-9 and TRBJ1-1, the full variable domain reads DTGVSQNPRHKITKRGQNVTFRCDPISEHNRLYWYRQTLGQGPEFLTYFQNEAQLEKSRLLSDRFSAERPKGSFSTLEIQRTEQGDSAMYLCASSLPEAFFGQGTRLTVV.

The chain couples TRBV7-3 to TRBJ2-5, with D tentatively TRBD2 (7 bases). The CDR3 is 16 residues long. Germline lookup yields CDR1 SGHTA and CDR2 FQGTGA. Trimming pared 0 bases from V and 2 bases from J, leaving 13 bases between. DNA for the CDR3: TGTGCCAGCAGCTTAACCGGGGGGCGGTTACAAGAGACCCAGTACTTC. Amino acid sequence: CASSLTGGRLQETQYF. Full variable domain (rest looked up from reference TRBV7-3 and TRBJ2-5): GAGVSQTPSNKVTEKGKYVELRCDPISGHTALYWYRQSLGQGPEFLIYFQGTGAADDSGLPNDRFFAVRPEGSVSTLKIQRTERGDSAVYLCASSLTGGRLQETQYFGPGTRLLVL.

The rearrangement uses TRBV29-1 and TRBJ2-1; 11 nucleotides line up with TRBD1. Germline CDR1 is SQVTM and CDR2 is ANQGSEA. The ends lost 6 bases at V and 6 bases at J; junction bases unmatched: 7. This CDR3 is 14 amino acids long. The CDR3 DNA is TGCAGCGTCAACGGACAGGGGGCGCGCAATGAGCAGTTCTTC. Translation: CSVNGQGARNEQFF.

CDR3 nucleotide sequence: TGTGCCAGTAGTACCCTCAGGGAATGGATGAACACTGAAGCTTTCTTT. It encodes CASSTLREWMNTEAFF. This chain connects TRBV19 to TRBJ1-1, with D tentatively TRBD1 (5 bases). Germline V gives CDR1 LNHDA, CDR2 SQIVND (reference sequence). V gave up 4 bases and J gave up 0 bases, with 15 bases separating them. This CDR3 is built from 16 residues.

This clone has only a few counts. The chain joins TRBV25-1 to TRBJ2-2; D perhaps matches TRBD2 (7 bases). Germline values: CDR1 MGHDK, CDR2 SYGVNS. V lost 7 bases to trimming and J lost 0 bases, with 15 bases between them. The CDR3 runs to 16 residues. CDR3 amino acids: CASTREGHTNTGELFF. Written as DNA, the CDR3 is TGTGCCAGCACGAGGGAGGGACACACGAACACCGGGGAGCTGTTTTTT.